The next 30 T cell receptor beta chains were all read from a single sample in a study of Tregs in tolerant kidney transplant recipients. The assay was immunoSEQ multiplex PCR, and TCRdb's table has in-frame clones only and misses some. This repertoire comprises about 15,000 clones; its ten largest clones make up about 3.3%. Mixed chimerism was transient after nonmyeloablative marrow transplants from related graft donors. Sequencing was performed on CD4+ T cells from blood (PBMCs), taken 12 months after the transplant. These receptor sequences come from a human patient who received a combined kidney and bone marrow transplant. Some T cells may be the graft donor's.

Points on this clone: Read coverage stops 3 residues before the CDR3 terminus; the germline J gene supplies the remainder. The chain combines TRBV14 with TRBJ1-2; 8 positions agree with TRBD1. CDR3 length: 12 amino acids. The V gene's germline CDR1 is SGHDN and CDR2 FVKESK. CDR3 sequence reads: CASSQDREGYTF. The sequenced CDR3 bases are TGTGCCAGCAGCCAGGACAGGGAAGGC.

The DNA read from the CDR3 is TGCAGTGCTAGCGGGGCAGGGGGTGAG. Translation gives CSASGAGGE. The complete CDR3 reads CSASGAGGEQFF. V gene TRBV20-1 combines with J gene TRBJ2-1, with 7 bases lining up with TRBD1. Read data end 3 residues before the CDR3 end; the end is taken from the germline J gene. Germline V gene data show CDR1 as DFQATT and CDR2 as SNEGSKA (reference sequence). The CDR3 extends over 12 amino acids. Trimming cost V 3 bases and J 9 bases; bases outside gene matches: 5.

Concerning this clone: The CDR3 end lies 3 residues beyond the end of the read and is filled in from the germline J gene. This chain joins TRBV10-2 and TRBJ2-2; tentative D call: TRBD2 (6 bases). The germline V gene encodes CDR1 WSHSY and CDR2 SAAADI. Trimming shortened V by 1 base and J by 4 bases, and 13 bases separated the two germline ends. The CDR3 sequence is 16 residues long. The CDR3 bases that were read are TGCGCCAGCAGTGAGTGGCGGGGAGGCGGCACCGGGGAG. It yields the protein CASSEWRGGGTGE. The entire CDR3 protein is CASSEWRGGGTGELFF.

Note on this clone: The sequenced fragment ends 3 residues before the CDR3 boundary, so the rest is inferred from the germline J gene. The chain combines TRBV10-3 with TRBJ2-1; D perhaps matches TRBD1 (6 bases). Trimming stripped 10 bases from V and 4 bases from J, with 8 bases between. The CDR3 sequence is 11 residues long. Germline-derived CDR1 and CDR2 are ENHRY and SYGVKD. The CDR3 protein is CASGQYNEQFF. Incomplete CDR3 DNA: TGTGCCAGCGGACAGTACAATGAG.

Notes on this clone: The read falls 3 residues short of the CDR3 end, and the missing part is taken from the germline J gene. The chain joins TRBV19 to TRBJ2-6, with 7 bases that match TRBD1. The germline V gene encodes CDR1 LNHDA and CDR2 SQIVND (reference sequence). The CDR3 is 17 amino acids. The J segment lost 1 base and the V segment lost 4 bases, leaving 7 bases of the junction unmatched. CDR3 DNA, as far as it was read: TGTGCCAGTAGTAACGACAGGGACCCATCTGGGGCCAACGTC. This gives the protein CASSNDRDPSGANV. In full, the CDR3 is CASSNDRDPSGANVLTF.

The DNA read from the CDR3 is TGCGCCAGCAGCCAAGATTCAACACGTAACACAGATACG. It yields the protein CASSQDSTRNTDT. The full CDR3 protein is CASSQDSTRNTDTQYF. The V and J genes are TRBV4-1 and TRBJ2-3; D ambiguous. Coverage ceases 3 residues before the CDR3 finishes, and the germline J gene fills in the end. This CDR3 is 16 amino acids long. Trimming removed 0 bases at V and 2 bases at J, with 12 bases between. The germline V gene has CDR1 MGHRA and CDR2 YSYEKL.

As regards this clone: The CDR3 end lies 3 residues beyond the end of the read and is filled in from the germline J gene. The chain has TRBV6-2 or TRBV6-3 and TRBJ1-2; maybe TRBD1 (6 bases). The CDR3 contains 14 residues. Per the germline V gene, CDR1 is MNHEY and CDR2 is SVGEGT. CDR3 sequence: CASSYSTQGIGYTF. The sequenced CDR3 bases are TGTGCCAGCAGTTACTCGACTCAGGGGATCGGC.

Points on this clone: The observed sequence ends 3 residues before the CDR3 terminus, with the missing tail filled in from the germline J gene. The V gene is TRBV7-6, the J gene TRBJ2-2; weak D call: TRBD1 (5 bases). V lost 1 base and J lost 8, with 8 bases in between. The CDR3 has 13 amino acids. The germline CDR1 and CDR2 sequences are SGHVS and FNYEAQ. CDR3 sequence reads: CASSLEGSGELFF. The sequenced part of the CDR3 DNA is TGTGCCAGCAGCTTAGAGGGGTCGGGGGAG. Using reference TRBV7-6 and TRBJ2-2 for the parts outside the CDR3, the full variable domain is GAGVSQSPRYKVTKRGQDVALRCDPISGHVSLYWYRQALGQGPEFLTYFNYEAQQDKSGLPNDRFSAERPEGSISTLTIQRTEQRDSAMYRCASSLEGSGELFFGEGSRLTVL.

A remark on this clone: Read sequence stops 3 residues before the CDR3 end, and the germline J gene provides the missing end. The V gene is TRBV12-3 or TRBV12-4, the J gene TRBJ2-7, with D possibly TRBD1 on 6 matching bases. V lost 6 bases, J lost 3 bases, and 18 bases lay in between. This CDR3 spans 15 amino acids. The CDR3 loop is CASRSSGTSIYEQYF. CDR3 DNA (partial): TGTGCCAGCAGATCTTCCGGGACAAGTATCTACGAG.

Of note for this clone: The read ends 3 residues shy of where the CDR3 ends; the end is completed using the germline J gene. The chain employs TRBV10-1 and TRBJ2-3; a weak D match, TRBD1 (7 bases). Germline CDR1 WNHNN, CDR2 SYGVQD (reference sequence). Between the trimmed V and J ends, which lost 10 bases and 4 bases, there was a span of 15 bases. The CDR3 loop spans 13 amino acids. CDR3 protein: CATSDRRADTQYF. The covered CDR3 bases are TGCGCCACCTCGGACAGGAGGGCAGATACG.

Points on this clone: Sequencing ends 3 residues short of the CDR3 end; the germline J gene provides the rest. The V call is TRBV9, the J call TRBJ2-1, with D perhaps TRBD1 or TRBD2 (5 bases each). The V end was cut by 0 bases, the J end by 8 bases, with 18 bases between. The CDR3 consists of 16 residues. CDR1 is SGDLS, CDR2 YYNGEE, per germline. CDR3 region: CASSVGVQVVGDEQFF. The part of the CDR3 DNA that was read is TGTGCCAGCAGCGTAGGGGTACAGGTGGTGGGAGATGAG.

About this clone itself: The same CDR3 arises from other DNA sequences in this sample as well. The sequenced CDR3 bases are TGTGCCAGCAGCCCTGGACAGGGGCCGAATTCACCC. Translated: CASSPGQGPNSP. The complete CDR3 protein is CASSPGQGPNSPLHF. V usage is TRBV7-9 and J usage is TRBJ1-6; TRBD1 aligns across 9 bases. The read falls 3 residues short of the CDR3 end, and the missing part is taken from the germline J gene. Per the germline V gene, CDR1 is SEHNR and CDR2 is FQNEAQ (reference sequence). The length of the CDR3 is 15 residues. V was clipped by 5 bases and J by 7 bases; unmatched bases: 6.

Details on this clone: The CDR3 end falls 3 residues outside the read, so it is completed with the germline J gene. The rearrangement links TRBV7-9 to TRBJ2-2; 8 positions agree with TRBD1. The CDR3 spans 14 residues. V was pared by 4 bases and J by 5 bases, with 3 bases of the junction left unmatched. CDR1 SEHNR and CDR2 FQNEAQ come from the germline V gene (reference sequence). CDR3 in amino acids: CASSSDRVTGELFF. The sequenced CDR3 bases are TGTGCCAGCAGCTCGGACAGGGTTACCGGGGAG. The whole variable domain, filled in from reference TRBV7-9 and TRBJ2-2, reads DTGVSQNPRHKITKRGQNVTFRCDPISEHNRLYWYRQTLGQGPEFLTYFQNEAQLEKSRLLSDRFSAERPKGSFSTLEIQRTEQGDSAMYLCASSSDRVTGELFFGEGSRLTVL.

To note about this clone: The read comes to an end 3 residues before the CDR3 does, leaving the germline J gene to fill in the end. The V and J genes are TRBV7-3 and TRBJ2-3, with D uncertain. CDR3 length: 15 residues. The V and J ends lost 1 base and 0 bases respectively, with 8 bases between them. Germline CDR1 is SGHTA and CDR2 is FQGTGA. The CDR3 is CASSLNSPSTDTQYF. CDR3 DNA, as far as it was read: TGTGCCAGCAGCTTAAACTCACCTAGCACAGATACG.

CDR3 DNA (partial): TGCGCCAGCAGACCTAGCGGGCTTTCCTACGAG. Its translation is CASRPSGLSYE. The entire CDR3 protein reads CASRPSGLSYEQYF. The chain is built from TRBV10-2 and TRBJ2-7; 8 nucleotides align to TRBD2. The CDR3 is cut off 3 residues early in the read; its end comes from the germline J gene. The CDR3 consists of 14 residues. CDR1 is WSHSY and CDR2 is SAAADI in the germline V gene. The J segment lost 1 base and the V segment lost 6 bases, leaving 5 bases of the junction unmatched.

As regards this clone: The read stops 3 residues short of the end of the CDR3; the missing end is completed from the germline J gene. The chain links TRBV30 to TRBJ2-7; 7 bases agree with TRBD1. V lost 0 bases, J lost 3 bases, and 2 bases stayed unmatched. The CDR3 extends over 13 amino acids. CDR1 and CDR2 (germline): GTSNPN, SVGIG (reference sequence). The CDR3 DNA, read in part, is TGTGCCTGGAGTGTGGGACAGCGCTACGAG. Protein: CAWSVGQRYE. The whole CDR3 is CAWSVGQRYEQYF.

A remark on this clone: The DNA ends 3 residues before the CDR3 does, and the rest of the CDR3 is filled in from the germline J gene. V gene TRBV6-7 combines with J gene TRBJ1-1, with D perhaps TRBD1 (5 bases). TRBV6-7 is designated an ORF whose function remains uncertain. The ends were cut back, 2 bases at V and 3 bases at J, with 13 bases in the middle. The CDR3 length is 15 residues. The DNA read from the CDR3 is TGTGCCAGCAGTTACCCTTACCCCAGGGACACTGAA. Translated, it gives CASSYPYPRDTE. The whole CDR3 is CASSYPYPRDTEAFF.

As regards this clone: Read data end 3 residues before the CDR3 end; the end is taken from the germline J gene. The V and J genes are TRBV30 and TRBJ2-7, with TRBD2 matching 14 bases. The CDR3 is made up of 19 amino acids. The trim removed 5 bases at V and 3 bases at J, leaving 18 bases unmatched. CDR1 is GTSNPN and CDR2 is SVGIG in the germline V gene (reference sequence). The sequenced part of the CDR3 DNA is TGTGCCTGGGTTCCGTCCGGGACTAGCGGGAGTTGGAAGATCTACGAG. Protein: CAWVPSGTSGSWKIYE. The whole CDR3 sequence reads CAWVPSGTSGSWKIYEQYF. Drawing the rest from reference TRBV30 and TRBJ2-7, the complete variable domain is SQTIHQWPATLVQPVGSPLSLECTVEGTSNPNLYWYRQAAGRGLQLLFYSVGIGQISSEVPQNLSASRPQDRQFILSSKKLLLSDSGFYLCAWVPSGTSGSWKIYEQYFGPGTRLTVT.

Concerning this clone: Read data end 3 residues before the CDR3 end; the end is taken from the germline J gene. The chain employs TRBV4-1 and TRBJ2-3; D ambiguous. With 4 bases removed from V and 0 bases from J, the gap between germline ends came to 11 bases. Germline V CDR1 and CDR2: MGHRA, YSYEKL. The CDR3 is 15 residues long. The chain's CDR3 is CASSPRGGSTDTQYF. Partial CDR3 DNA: TGCGCCAGCAGCCCTCGTGGCGGTAGCACAGATACG.

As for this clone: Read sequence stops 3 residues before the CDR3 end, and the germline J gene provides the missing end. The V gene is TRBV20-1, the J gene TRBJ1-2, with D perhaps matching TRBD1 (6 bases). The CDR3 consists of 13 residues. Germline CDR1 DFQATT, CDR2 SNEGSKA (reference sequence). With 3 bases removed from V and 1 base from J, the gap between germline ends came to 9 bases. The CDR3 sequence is CSAREQGNYGYTF. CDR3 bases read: TGCAGTGCTAGGGAACAGGGTAACTATGGC.

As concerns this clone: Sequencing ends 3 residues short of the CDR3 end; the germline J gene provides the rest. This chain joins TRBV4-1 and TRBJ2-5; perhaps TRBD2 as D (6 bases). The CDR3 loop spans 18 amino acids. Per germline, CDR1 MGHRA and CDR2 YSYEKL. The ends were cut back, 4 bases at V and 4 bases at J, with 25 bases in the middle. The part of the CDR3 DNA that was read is TGCGCCAGCAGCCCGATTACAATCGCTGGGGGGTTGGGAGAGACC. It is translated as CASSPITIAGGLGET. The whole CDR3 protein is CASSPITIAGGLGETQYF.

The sequenced part of the CDR3 DNA is TGTGCCAGCAAGATGGTTAGCGGACAAGAGACC. Protein: CASKMVSGQET. The whole CDR3 is CASKMVSGQETQYF. This chain joins TRBV2 and TRBJ2-5; the D gene is possibly TRBD2 (6 bases). The read halts 3 residues ahead of the CDR3 end, with the missing end drawn from the germline J gene. Germline V gene data show CDR1 as SNHLY and CDR2 as FYNNEI. The V end was cut by 7 bases, the J end by 2 bases, with 14 bases between. There are 14 residues in the CDR3.

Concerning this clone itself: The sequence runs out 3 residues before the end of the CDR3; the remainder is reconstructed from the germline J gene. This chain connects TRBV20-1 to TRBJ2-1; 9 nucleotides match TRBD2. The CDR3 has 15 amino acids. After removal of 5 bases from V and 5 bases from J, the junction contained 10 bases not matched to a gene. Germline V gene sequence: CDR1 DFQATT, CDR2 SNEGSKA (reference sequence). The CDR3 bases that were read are TGCAGTGCTCTCGGACTAGCGATTATTGACAATGAG. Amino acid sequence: CSALGLAIIDNE. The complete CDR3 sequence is CSALGLAIIDNEQFF.

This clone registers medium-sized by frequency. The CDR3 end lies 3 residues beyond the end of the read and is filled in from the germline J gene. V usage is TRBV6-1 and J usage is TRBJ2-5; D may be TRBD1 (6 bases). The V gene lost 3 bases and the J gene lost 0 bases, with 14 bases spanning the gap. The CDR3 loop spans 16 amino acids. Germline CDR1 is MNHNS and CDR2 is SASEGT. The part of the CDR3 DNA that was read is TGTGCCAGCAGTGAGAGGGGGAGAACCTACCAAGAGACC. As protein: CASSERGRTYQET. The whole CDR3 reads CASSERGRTYQETQYF.

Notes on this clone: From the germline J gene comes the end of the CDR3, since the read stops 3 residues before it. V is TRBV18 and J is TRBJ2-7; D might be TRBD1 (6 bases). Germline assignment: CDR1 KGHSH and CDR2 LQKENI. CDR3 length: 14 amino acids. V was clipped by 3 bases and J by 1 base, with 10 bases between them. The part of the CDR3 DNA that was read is TGTGCCAGCTCACCGGGACAAAATTCCTACGAG. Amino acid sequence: CASSPGQNSYE. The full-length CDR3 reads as CASSPGQNSYEQYF. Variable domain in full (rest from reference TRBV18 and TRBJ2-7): NAGVMQNPRHLVRRRGQEARLRCSPMKGHSHVYWYRQLPEEGLKFMVYLQKENIIDESGMPKERFSAEFPKEGPSILRIQQVVRGDSAAYFCASSPGQNSYEQYFGPGTRLTVT.

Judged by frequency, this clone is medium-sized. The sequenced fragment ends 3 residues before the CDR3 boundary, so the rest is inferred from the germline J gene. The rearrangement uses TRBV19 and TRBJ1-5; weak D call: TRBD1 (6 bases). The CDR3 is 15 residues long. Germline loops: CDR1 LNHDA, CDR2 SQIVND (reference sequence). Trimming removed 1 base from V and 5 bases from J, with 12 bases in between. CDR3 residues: CASSIGDRRDQPQHF. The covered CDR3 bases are TGTGCCAGTAGTATAGGCGACAGGAGAGATCAGCCC. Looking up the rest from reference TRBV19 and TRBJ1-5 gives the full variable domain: DGGITQSPKYLFRKEGQNVTLSCEQNLNHDAMYWYRQDPGQGLRLIYYSQIVNDFQKGDIAEGYSVSREKKESFPLTVTSAQKNPTAFYLCASSIGDRRDQPQHFGDGTRLSIL.

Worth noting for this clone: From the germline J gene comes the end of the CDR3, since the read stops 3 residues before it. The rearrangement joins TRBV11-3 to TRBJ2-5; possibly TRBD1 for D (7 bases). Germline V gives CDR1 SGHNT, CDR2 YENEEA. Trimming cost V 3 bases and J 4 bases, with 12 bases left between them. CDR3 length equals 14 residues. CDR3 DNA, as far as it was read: TGTGCCAGCAGCTTTACAGGGGAGGCAGAGACC. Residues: CASSFTGEAET. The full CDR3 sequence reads CASSFTGEAETQYF.

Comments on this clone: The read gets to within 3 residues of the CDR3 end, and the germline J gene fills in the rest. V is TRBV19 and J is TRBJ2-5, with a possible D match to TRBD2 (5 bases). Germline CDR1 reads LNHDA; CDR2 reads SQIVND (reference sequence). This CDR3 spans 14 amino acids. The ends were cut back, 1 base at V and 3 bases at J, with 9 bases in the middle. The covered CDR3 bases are TGTGCCAGTAGTATAGTGAATAGCGAAGAGACC. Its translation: CASSIVNSEET. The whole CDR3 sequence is CASSIVNSEETQYF.

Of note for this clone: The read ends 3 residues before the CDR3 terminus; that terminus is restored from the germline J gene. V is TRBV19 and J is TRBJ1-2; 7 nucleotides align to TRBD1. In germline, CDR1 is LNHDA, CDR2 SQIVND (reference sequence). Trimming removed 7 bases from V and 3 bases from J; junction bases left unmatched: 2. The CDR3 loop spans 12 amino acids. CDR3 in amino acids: CASKTGDYGYTF. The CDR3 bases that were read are TGTGCCAGTAAAACAGGGGACTATGGC.

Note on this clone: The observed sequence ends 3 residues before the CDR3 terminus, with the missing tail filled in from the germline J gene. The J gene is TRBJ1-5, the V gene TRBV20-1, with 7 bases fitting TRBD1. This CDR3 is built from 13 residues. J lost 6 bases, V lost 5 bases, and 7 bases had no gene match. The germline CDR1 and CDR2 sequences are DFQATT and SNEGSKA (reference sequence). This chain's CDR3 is CSAERQGGQPQHF. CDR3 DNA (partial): TGCAGTGCTGAGAGACAGGGAGGTCAGCCC.